Sequencing of this T cell receptor beta chain was carried out in a study of blood T cell repertoires in COVID-19. Overall study context: Samples representing acute and convalescent COVID-19 were sourced from the United States, Italy and Spain. T cells, B-cell-depleted T cells, or PBMCs provided the cDNA or gDNA that served as material.

V shed 4 bases and J 3 bases; nucleotides not matched to a gene: 6. The CDR3 is 16 amino acids. CDR1 SGDLS and CDR2 YYNGEE come from the germline V gene. The method was immunoSEQ multiplex PCR; TCRdb's version includes in-frame clones alone and lacks a portion of them. The sample shows some 270,000 clones, around 90% of them seen only once. Those who participated ranged in age from roughly 18 to 95 years and resided in about two dozen US areas. Cohorts were based on clinical histories the participants reported. Sequencing was done on a sample of PBMCs or T cells enriched from blood (not recorded which). The chain has TRBV9 and TRBJ2-2; 10 bases line up with TRBD2. The sequence was obtained from a man aged 35 to 55 who had been exposed to COVID-19. The CDR3 loop is CASSFRTSGYTGELFF. The CDR3 DNA is TGTGCCAGCAGCTTTCGGACTAGCGGCTACACCGGGGAGCTGTTTTTT.